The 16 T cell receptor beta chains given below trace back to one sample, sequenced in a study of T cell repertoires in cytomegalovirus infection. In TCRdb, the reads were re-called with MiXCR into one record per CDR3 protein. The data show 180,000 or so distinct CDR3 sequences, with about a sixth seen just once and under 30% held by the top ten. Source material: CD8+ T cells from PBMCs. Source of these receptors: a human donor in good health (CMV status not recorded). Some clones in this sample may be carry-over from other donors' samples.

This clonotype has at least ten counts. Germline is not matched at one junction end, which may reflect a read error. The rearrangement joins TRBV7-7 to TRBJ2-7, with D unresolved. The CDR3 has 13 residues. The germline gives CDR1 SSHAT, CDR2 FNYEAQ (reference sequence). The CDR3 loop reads CASSLVSWGEQYF. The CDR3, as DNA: TGTGCTAGCAGCTTAGTTTCCTGGGGAGAGCAGTACTTC.

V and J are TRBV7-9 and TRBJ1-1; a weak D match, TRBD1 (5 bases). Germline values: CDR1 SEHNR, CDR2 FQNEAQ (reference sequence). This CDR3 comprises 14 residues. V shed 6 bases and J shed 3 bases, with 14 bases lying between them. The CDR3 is CASRQGVAYTEAFF. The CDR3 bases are TGTGCCAGCAGGCAAGGGGTTGCGTACACTGAAGCTTTCTTT. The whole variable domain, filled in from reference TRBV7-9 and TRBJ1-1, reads DTGVSQNPRHKITKRGQNVTFRCDPISEHNRLYWYRQTLGQGPEFLTYFQNEAQLEKSRLLSDRFSAERPKGSFSTLEIQRTEQGDSAMYLCASRQGVAYTEAFFGQGTRLTVV.

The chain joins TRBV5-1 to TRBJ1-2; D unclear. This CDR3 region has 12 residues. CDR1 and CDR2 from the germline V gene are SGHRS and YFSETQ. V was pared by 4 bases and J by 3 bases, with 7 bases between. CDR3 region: CASSVRDYGYTF. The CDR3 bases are TGCGCCAGCAGCGTCCGGGACTATGGCTACACCTTC. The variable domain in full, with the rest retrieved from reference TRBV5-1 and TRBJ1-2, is KAGVTQTPRYLIKTRGQQVTLSCSPISGHRSVSWYQQTPGQGLQFLFEYFSETQRNKGNFPGRFSGRQFSNSRSEMNVSTLELGDSALYLCASSVRDYGYTFGSGTRLTVV.

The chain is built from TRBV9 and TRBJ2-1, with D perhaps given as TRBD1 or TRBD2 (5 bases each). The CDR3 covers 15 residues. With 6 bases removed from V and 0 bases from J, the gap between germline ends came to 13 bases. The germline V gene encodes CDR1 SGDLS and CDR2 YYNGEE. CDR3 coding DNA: TGTGCCAGCACTGGGGGAGCGAACTCCTACAATGAGCAGTTCTTC. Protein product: CASTGGANSYNEQFF.

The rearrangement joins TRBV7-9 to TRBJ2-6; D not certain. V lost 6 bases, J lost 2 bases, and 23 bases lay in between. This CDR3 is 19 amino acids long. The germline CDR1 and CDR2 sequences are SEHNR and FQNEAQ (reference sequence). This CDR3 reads CASRPPVSPSSPGANVLTF. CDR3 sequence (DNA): TGTGCCAGCAGACCTCCGGTGAGCCCATCCTCGCCTGGGGCCAACGTCCTGACTTTC.

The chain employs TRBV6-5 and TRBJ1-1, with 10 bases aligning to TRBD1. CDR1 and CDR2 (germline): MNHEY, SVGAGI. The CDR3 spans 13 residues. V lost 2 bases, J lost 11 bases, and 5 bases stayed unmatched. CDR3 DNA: TGTGCCAGCAGTTACGCAGGACAGGGGGACGCTTTCTTT. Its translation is CASSYAGQGDAFF.

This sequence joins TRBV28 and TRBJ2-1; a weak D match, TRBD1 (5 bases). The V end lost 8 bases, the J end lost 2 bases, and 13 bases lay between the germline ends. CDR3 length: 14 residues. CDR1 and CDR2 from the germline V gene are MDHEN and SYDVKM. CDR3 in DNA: TGTGCCAGCGACAGTCATGGCACCTACAATGAGCAGTTCTTC. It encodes CASDSHGTYNEQFF.

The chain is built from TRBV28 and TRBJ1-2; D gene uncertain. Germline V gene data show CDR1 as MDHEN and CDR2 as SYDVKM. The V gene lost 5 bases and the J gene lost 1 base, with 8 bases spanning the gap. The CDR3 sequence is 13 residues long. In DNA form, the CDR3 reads TGTGCCAGCAGTCCGGGATTTAACTATGGCTACACCTTC. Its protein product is CASSPGFNYGYTF.

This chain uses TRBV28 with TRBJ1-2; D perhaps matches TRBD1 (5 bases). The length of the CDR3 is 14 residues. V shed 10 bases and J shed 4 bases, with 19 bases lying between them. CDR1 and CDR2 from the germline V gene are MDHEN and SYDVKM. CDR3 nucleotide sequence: TGTGCCACTATAACGGGACGTACCACCTATGGCTACACCTTC. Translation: CATITGRTTYGYTF.

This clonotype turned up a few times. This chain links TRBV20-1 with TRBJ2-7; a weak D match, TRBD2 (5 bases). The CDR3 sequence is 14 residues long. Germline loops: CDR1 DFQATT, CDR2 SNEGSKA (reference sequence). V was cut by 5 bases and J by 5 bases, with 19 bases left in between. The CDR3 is CSAPHDGGWDEQYF. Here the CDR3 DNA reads TGCAGTGCTCCCCATGACGGAGGATGGGACGAGCAGTACTTC.

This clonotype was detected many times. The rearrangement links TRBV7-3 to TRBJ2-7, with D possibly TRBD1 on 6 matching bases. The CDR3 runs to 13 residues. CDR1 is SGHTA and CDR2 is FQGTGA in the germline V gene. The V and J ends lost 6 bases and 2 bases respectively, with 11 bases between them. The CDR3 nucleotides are TGTGCCAGCAGTTTGGACAGCGCCTACGAGCAGTACTTC. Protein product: CASSLDSAYEQYF. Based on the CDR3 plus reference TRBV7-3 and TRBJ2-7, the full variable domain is GAGVSQTPSNKVTEKGKYVELRCDPISGHTALYWYRQSLGQGPEFLIYFQGTGAADDSGLPNDRFFAVRPEGSVSTLKIQRTERGDSAVYLCASSLDSAYEQYFGPGTRLTVT.

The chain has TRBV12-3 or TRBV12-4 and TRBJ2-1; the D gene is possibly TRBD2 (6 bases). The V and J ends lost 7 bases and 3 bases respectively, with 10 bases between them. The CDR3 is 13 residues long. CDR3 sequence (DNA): TGTGCCAGCACCCAAGCGGGCTACAATGAGCAGTTCTTC. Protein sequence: CASTQAGYNEQFF.

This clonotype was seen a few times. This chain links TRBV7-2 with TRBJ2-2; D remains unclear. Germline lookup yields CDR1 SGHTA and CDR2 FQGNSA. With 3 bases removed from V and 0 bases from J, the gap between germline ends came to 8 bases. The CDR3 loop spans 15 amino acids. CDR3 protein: CASSFFAANTGELFF. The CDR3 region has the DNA TGTGCCAGCAGCTTCTTCGCGGCGAACACCGGGGAGCTGTTTTTT.

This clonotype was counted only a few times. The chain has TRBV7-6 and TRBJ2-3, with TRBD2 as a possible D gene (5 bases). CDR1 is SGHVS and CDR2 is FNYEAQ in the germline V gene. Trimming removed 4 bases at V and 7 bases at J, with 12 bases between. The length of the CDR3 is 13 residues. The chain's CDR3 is CASSSPGNNTQYF. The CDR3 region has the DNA TGTGCCAGCAGCTCCCCGGGGAATAATACGCAGTATTTT.

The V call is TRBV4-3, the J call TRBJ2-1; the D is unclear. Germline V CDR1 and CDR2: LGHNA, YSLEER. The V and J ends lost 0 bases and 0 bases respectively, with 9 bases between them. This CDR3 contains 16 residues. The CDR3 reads CASSQDGQSSYNEQFF. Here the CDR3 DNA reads TGCGCCAGCAGCCAAGATGGCCAGAGCTCCTACAATGAGCAGTTCTTC.

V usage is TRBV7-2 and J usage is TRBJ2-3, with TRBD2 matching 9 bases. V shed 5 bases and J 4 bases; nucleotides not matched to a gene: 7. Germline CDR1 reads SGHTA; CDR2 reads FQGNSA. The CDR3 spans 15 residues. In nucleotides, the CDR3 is TGTGCCAGCAGCATCCTAGCGGGGACCTCAGATACGCAGTATTTT. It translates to CASSILAGTSDTQYF.